This T cell receptor (beta chain) was sequenced for a study of blood T cell repertoires in COVID-19 (dated by TCRdb to about 2020). Notes on the research overall: Collaborator samples came from the United States, Italy and Spain and covered acute and convalescent phases of COVID-19. The prospective study material was composed of cDNA or gDNA derived from T cells, B-cell-depleted T cells, or PBMCs. The dataset comprised deeply sampled blood TCRbeta repertoires from subjects exposed to, actively infected with, or recovered from COVID-19. HLA class I and class II types, where available, came from metadata supplied by the sample provider rather than from assay-based typing. Samples were obtained from the ongoing ImmuneRACE study (first 160 participants) and from 1,000 to 1,500 subjects provided by 6 global collaborators. The repertoires were released in a freely available public database meant as a resource for research on the immune response to SARS-CoV-2. A de-identified subject ID, COVID-19 status, age in years and sex were almost always included in the sample metadata.

The collaborating institutions used their own protocols to collect whole blood in K2EDTA tubes. For TCRbeta analysis, collaborators shipped samples in one of three forms: frozen whole blood, isolated PBMCs, or DNA extracted from either of those sample types. V is reduced by 1 base and J by 3 bases, leaving a spacing of 13 bases between them. The CDR3 has 16 amino acids, counting the end cysteine and phenylalanine. Here the CDR3 DNA is all that survives: 48 bases in frame from base 1. CDR1 and CDR2, looked up from the germline V gene, are SGHVS and FNYEAQ. The immunoSEQ Assay, a bias-controlled multiplex PCR, was used to amplify TCRbeta CDR3 regions from genomic DNA. The original methods were these. Nucleated cell counts per sample were estimated from amplification of reference gene primers within the assay. Sequence reads were collapsed and filtered to measure the absolute abundance of every unique TCRbeta CDR3 rearrangement. For each sample, productive Simpson clonality was calculated as the square root of Simpson's diversity index over productive rearrangements. TCRdb took this table from immuneACCESS and kept in-frame rearrangements with V and J called. Such tables lack part of the clones; where checked against another copy, unresolved V genes explain under half of the gap, and the rest is unexplained. V and J calls and clone size are given by that table; D and trimming were obtained from the DNA. This sample holds more than 150,000 clones; around 75% were observed only once. The ten most abundant clones make up around 13% of the sample.

Comments on this clone: There is no known antigen for this receptor. The input lacks base qualities; no much larger clone sits a single base away.

Findings and caveats that apply to the study as a whole: The quantity of clinical and demographic metadata differed by source and by participant and was supplied without curation.

The TCR sequence derives from a woman of 80 years or more with acute or convalescent COVID-19. This chain is built from TRBV7-6 and TRBJ1-5, with the D gene call left open. Source material: peripheral blood. For the CDR3, the sequence is CASSLVASRDNQPQHF. The DNA is as follows: TGTGCCAGCAGCTTAGTGGCGAGCCGGGACAATCAGCCCCAGCATTTT.